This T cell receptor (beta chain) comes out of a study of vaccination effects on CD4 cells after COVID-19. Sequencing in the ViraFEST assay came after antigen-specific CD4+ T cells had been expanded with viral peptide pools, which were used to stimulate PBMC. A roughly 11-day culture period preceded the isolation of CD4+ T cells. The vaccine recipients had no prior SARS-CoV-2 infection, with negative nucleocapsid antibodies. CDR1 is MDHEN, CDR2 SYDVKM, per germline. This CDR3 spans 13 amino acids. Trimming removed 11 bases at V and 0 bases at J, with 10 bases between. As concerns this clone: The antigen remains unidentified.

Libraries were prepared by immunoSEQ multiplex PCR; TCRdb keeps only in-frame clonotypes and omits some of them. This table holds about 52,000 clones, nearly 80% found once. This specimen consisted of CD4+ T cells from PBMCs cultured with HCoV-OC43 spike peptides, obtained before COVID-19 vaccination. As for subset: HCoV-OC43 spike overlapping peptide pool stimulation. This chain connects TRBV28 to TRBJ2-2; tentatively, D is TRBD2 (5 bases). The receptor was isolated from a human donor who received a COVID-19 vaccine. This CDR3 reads CALRGSNTGELFF. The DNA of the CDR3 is TGTGCCCTGAGAGGGTCGAACACCGGGGAGCTGTTTTTT. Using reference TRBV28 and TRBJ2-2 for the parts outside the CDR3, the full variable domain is DVKVTQSSRYLVKRTGEKVFLECVQDMDHENMFWYRQDPGLGLRLIYFSYDVKMKEKGDIPEGYSVSREKKERFSLILESASTNQTSMYLCALRGSNTGELFFGEGSRLTVL.